Here is one TCR beta chain with its context. Its antigen remains unidentified. The sample belongs to a study of identical twins. The CDR3 sequence is 16 residues long. Trimming removed 0 bases from V and 0 bases from J, with 12 bases in between. Germline V CDR1 and CDR2: SQVTM, ANQGSEA. Study observations and caveats: Beta clonotypes that were abundant in cord blood contained fewer insertions, a pattern absent from memory repertoires. Within twin pairs, the out-of-frame alpha sequences they shared showed excess low generation probability.

TCRdb fed the 5' RACE reads into MiXCR, producing one record per CDR3 protein. The table has about 690,000 distinct CDR3 sequences, 21% seen once. The same specimen was also included in a second study, on T cells expressing NK-cell markers. According to that study: Obtained from sorted CD3+CD56+NKG2C+, CD3+CD56+NKG2C- and CD3+CD56-NKG2C+ T cells were the TCR beta repertoires. As a fraction of CD8+ T cells, dominant NKG2C+ clonotypes reached about 1.0-7.0% in more than five donors.

This chain links TRBV29-1 with TRBJ2-1; a weak D match, TRBD2 (6 bases). The sequence was collected from a woman younger than 30 in good health. Material for sequencing was PBMCs. CDR3 sequence (DNA): TGCAGCGTTGAAGACTCTGGGCGGGGCTCCTACAATGAGCAGTTCTTC. Amino acids: CSVEDSGRGSYNEQFF.